These T cell receptor beta chains were read from a single sample in a study of blood T cell repertoires in COVID-19. Assay: immunoSEQ multiplex PCR; the TCRdb copy retains only in-frame clones and omits some. This repertoire shows about 68,000 clones, 90% found once; its top ten account for about 7.1%. The sample was peripheral blood. These receptor sequences come from a human donor in a cohort sampled during active COVID-19. Each CDR3 is given with its conserved first and last residue. Fields, in order: J gene, D gene, clone size, V gene, CDR3 protein, CDR3 DNA. D genes are given only for firm matches. Clone sizes are given selectively: once, few, many, or a class where the clone is expanded.

TRBJ2-7 - once TRBV19 CASTSSSYEQYF TGTGCCAGTACCTCGAGCTCCTACGAGCAGTACTTC
TRBJ2-3 TRBD2 - TRBV6-2/TRBV6-3 CASSVAGGFRDTQYF TGTGCCAGCAGTGTAGCGGGGGGATTTAGAGATACGCAGTATTTT
TRBJ2-5 - once TRBV5-6 CASSLDNQETQYF TGTGCCAGCAGCTTGGACAACCAAGAGACCCAGTACTTC
TRBJ1-2 TRBD1 - TRBV6-5 CAIRTGGNYGYTF TGTGCCATCCGGACAGGGGGGAACTATGGCTACACCTTC
TRBJ2-2 - - TRBV5-1 CASRANDGSNRRTGELFF TGCGCCAGCAGGGCCAACGATGGCTCCAATCGGAGGACCGGGGAGCTGTTTTTT
TRBJ2-7 TRBD1 - TRBV7-8 CASSLARDSYEQYF TGTGCCAGCAGCTTAGCCCGGGACAGCTACGAGCAGTACTTC
TRBJ2-7 - once TRBV29-1 CSVEFFTGQGYEQYF TGCAGCGTTGAATTTTTTACAGGGCAGGGCTACGAGCAGTACTTC
TRBJ2-5 TRBD2 - TRBV5-1 CASSLAAGGLQETQYF TGCGCCAGCAGCTTGGCGGCGGGGGGCCTACAAGAGACCCAGTACTTC
TRBJ2-5 - - TRBV7-2 CASSLVDRGANLAETQYF TGTGCCAGCAGCTTGGTGGACCGGGGAGCGAACCTCGCTGAGACCCAGTACTTC
TRBJ2-3 - - TRBV5-6 CASSLVGTRPTDTQYF TGTGCCAGCAGCTTGGTGGGGACTCGCCCCACAGATACGCAGTATTTT
TRBJ1-6 - - TRBV6-1 CASSELGDSPLHF TGTGCCAGCAGTGAATTAGGGGATTCACCCCTCCACTTT
TRBJ2-5 TRBD1 - TRBV2 CASRRDRGRETQYF TGTGCCAGCAGAAGGGACAGGGGGCGAGAGACCCAGTACTTC
TRBJ1-3 - - TRBV5-4 CASSIDRVSGNTIYF TGTGCCAGCAGCATCGACAGAGTATCTGGAAACACCATATATTTT
TRBJ1-2 TRBD1 - TRBV6-5 CASSYSSGTGSDGYTF TGTGCCAGCAGTTACTCTTCAGGGACAGGGTCAGATGGCTACACCTTC
TRBJ1-3 - few TRBV3-1/TRBV3-2 CASSQVPYSGNTIYF TGTGCCAGCAGCCAGGTCCCCTACTCTGGAAACACCATATATTTT
TRBJ2-3 - once TRBV5-1 CASSLEDRVTDTQYF TGCGCCAGCAGCTTGGAGGACAGAGTCACAGATACGCAGTATTTT
TRBJ1-6 TRBD1 - TRBV19 CASSSMTGQPLHF TGTGCCAGTAGTTCGATGACAGGGCAACCCCTCCACTTT
TRBJ1-2 - few TRBV19 CASSMLAVWAYGYTF TGTGCCAGTAGTATGTTGGCAGTTTGGGCCTATGGCTACACCTTC
TRBJ2-3 TRBD2 - TRBV7-2 CASSRLAQDTQYF TGTGCCAGCAGCCGACTAGCGCAAGATACGCAGTATTTT
TRBJ1-1 - - TRBV18 CASSPSGGVWGTEAFF TGTGCCAGCTCACCATCCGGGGGGGTATGGGGGACTGAAGCTTTCTTT
TRBJ1-1 TRBD1 - TRBV3-1/TRBV3-2 CASSQTGGYTEAFF TGTGCCAGCAGCCAAACAGGGGGCTACACTGAAGCTTTCTTT
TRBJ2-7 - - TRBV7-9 CASFDRDNSYEQYF TGTGCCAGTTTTGATCGGGACAATTCCTACGAGCAGTACTTC